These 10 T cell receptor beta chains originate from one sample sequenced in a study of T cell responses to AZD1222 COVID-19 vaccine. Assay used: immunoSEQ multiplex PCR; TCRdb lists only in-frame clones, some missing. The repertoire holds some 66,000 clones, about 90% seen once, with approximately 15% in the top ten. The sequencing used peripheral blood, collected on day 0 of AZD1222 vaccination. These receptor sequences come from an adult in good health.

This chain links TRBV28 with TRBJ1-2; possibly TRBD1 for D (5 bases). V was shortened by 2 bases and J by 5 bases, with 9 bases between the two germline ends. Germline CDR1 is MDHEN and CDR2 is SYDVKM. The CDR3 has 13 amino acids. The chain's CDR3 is CASSLRQLYGYTF. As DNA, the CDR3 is TGTGCCAGCAGTTTACGACAGCTATATGGCTACACCTTC.

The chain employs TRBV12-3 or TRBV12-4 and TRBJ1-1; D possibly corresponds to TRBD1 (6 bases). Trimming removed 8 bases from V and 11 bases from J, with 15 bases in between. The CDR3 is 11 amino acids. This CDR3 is CASVRGVSAFF. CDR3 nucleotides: TGTGCCAGCGTTAGGGGGGTGAGTGCTTTCTTT.

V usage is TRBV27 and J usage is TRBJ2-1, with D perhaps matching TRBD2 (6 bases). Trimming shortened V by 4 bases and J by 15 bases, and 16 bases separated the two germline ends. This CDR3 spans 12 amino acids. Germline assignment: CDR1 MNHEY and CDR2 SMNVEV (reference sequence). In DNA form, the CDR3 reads TGTGCCAGCAGTTCTCTAGCGCCAGCGTTGTTCTTC. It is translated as CASSSLAPALFF.

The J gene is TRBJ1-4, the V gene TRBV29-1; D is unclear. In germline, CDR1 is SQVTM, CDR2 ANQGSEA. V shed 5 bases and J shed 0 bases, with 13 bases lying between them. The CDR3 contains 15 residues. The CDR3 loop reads CSVFEGYATNEKLFF. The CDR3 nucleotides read TGCAGCGTTTTTGAAGGCTATGCAACTAATGAAAAACTGTTTTTT.

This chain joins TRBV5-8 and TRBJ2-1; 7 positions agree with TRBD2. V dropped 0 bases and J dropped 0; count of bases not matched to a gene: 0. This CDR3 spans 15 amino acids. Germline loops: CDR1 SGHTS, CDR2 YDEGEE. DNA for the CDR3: TGTGCCAGCAGCTTGGGGGGGGGCTCCTACAATGAGCAGTTCTTC. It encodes CASSLGGGSYNEQFF.

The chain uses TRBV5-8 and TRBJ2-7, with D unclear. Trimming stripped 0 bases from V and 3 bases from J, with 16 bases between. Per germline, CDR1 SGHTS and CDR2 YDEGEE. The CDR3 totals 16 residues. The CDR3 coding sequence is TGTGCCAGCAGCTTGGCCCGGCACGCATCTGACTACGAGCAGTACTTC. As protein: CASSLARHASDYEQYF.

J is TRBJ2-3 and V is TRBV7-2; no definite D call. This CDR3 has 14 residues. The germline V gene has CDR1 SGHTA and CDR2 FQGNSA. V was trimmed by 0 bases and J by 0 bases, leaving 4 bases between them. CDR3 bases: TGTGCCAGCAGCTTAGCGACGAGCACAGATACGCAGTATTTT. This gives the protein CASSLATSTDTQYF.

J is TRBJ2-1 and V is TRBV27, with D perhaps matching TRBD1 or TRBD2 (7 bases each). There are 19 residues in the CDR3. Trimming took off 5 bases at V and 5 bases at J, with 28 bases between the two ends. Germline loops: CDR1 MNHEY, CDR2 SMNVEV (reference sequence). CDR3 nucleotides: TGTGCCAGCAGTCCATCAACCCCATTGAGGCAGGGGGGGAACAATGAGCAGTTCTTC. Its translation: CASSPSTPLRQGGNNEQFF.

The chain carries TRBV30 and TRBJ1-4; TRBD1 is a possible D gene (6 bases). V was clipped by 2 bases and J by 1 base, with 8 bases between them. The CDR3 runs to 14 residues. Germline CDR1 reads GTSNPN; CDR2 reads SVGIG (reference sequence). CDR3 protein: CAWSRGLTNEKLFF. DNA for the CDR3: TGTGCCTGGAGTAGGGGGTTAACTAATGAAAAACTGTTTTTT.

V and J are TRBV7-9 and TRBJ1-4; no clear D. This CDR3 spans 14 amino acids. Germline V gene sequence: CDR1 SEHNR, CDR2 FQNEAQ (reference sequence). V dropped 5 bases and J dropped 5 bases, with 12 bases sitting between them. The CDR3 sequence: CASSRATGNEKLFF. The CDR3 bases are TGTGCCAGCAGCCGAGCAACCGGGAATGAAAAACTGTTTTTT.